This TCR beta chain was retrieved from a study of cytomegalovirus exposure and HLA in healthy donors. The length of the CDR3 is 13 residues. After removal of 5 bases from V and 9 bases from J, the junction contained 6 bases not matched to a gene. Germline CDR1 is MNHEY and CDR2 is SMNVEV (reference sequence). Vbeta (60) and Jbeta (13) primers were used in the PCR. Sequencing was performed with immunoSEQ multiplex PCR; in TCRdb, only in-frame clones are kept and a portion is missing. The top ten clones hold about 7.3% of a sample with about 130,000 clones, around 76% of them seen once. Broader study findings: In a later analysis, TCR beta V- and J-gene trimming was associated with a missense DCLRE1C variant.

Concerning this clone itself: Its antigen remains unknown.

Material: PBMCs. The chain recombines TRBV27 with TRBJ2-1; the match to TRBD1 covers 8 bases. The sequence was obtained from a male donor in good health and CMV-seronegative. The CDR3 sequence is CASSPAGGIEQFF. The CDR3 DNA reads TGTGCCAGCAGTCCGGCAGGGGGCATTGAGCAGTTCTTC.